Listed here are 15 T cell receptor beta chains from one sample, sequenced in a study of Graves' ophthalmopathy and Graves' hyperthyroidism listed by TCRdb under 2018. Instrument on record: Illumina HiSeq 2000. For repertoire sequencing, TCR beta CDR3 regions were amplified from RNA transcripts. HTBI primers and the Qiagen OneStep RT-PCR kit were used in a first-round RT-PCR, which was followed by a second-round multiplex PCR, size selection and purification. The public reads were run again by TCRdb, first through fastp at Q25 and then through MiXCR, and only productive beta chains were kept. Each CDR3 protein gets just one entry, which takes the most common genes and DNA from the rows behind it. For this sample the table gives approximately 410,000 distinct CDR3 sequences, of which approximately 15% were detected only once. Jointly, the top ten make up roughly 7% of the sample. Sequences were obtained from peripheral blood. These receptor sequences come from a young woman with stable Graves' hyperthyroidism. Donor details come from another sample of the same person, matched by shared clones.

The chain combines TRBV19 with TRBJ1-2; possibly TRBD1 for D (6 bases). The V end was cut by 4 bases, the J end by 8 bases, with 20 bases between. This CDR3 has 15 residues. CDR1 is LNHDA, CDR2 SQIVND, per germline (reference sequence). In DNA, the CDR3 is TGTGCCAGTAGTACCAGCCCGGACGGGGGCAGCGGCTACACCTTC. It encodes CASSTSPDGGSGYTF. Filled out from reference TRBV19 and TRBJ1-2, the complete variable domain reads DGGITQSPKYLFRKEGQNVTLSCEQNLNHDAMYWYRQDPGQGLRLIYYSQIVNDFQKGDIAEGYSVSREKKESFPLTVTSAQKNPTAFYLCASSTSPDGGSGYTFGSGTRLTVV.

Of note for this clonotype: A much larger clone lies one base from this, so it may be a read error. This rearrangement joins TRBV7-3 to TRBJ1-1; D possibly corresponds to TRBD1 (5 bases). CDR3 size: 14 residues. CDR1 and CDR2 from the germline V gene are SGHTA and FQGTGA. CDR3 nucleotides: TGTGCCAGCAGCCAAACAGGTATGAACACTGAAGCTTGCTTT. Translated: CASSQTGMNTEACF.

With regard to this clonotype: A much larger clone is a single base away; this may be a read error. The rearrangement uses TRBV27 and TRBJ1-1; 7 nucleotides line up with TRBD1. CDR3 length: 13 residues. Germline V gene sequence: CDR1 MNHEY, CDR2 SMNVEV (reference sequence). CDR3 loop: CARSLSDRDFAFF. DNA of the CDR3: TGTGCCCGCAGTTTATCAGACAGGGACTTTGCTTTCTTT.

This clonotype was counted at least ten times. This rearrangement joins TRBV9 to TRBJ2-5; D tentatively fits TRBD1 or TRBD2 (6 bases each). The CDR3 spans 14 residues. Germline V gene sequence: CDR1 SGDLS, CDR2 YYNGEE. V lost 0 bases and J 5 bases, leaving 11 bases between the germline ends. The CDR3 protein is CASSVGGARETQYF. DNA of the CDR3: TGTGCCAGCAGCGTAGGGGGGGCTCGGGAGACCCAGTACTTC.

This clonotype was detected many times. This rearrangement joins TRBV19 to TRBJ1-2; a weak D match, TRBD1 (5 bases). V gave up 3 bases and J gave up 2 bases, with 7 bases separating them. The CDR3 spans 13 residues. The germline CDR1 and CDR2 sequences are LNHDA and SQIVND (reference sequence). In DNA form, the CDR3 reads TGTGCCAGTAGTATCCCAGGGAACTATGGCTACACCTTC. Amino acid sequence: CASSIPGNYGYTF.

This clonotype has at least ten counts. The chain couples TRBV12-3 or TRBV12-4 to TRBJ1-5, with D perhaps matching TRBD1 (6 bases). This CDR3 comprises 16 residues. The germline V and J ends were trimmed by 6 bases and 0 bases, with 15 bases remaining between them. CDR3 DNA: TGTGCCAGCAGCCCGGACAGCTGGACTAGCAATCAGCCCCAGCATTTT. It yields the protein CASSPDSWTSNQPQHF.

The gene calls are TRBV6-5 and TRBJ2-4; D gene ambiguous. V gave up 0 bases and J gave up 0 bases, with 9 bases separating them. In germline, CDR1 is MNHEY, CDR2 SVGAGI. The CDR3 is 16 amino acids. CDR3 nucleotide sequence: TGTGCCAGCAGTTACTCGTACAGATTAGCCAAAAACATTCAGTACTTC. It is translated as CASSYSYRLAKNIQYF.

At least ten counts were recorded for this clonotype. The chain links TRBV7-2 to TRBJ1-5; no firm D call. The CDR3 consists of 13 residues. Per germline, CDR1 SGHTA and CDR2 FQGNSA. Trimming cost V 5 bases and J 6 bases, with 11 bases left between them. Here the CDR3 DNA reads TGTGCCAGCAGCCTCTCCCCCGTTCAGCCCCAGCATTTT. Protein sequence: CASSLSPVQPQHF. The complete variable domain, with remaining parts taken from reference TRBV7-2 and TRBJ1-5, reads GAGVSQSPSNKVTEKGKDVELRCDPISGHTALYWYRQSLGQGLEFLIYFQGNSAPDKSGLPSDRFSAERTGGSVSTLTIQRTQQEDSAVYLCASSLSPVQPQHFGDGTRLSIL.

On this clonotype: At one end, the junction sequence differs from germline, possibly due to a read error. The CDR3 loop is CGSSQEPGRYGYTF. For the CDR3, the DNA is TGTGGCAGCAGCCAAGAACCAGGGAGATATGGCTACACCTTC. The chain combines TRBV3-1 with TRBJ1-2; D is possibly TRBD1 (5 bases). Per germline, CDR1 LGHDT and CDR2 YNNKEL (reference sequence). CDR3 size: 14 residues.

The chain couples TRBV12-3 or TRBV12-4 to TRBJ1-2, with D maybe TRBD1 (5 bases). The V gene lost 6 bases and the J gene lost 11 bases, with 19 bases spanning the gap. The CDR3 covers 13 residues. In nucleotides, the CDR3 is TGTGCCAGCAGGGCGGGAGGGAGTGGGGGTTACACCTTC. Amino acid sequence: CASRAGGSGGYTF.

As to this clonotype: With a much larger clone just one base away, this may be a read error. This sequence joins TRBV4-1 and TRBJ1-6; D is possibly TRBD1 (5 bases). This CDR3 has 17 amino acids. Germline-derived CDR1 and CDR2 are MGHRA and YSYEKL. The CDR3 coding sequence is TGCGCCTGCAGCCAATCGGCACCGGGGGACGGGAATTCACCCCTCCACTTT. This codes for CACSQSAPGDGNSPLHF.

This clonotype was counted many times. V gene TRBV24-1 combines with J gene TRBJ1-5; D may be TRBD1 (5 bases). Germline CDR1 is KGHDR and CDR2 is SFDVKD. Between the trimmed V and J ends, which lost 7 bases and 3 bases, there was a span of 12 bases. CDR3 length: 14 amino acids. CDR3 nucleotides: TGTGCCACCAGCGCGGGGGTGAACAATCAGCCCCAGCATTTT. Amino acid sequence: CATSAGVNNQPQHF.

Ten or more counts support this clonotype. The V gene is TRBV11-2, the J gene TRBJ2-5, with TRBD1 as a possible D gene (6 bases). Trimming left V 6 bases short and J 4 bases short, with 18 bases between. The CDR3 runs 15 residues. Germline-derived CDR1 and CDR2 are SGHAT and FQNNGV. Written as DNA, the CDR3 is TGTGCCAGCAGAAGGCAGGGGAGATTTAGAGAGACCCAGTACTTC. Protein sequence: CASRRQGRFRETQYF.

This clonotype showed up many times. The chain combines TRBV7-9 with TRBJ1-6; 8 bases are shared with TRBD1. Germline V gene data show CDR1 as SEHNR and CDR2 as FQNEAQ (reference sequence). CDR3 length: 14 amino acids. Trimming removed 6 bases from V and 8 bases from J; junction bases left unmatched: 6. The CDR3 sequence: CASRRTGHDSPLHF. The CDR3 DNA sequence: TGTGCCAGCAGAAGGACAGGGCATGATTCACCCCTCCACTTT.

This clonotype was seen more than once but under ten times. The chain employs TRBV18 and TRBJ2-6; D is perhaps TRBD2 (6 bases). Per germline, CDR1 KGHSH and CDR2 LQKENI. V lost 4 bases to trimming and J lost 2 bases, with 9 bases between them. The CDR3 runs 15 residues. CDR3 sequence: CASSRRETGANVLTF. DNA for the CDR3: TGTGCCAGCTCACGGAGGGAAACTGGGGCCAACGTCCTGACTTTC.